This T cell receptor beta chain was captured by sequencing in a study of blood T cell repertoires in COVID-19. Study information: The United States, Italy and Spain provided the acute and convalescent COVID-19 samples. T cells, B-cell-depleted T cells, or PBMCs provided the cDNA or gDNA that served as material.

Seattle patient enrollment occurred during active infection, with longitudinal follow-up thereafter. Germline V gives CDR1 MNHEY, CDR2 SMNVEV (reference sequence). The J segment lost 9 bases and the V segment lost 4 bases, leaving 4 bases of the junction unmatched. This CDR3 contains 14 residues. Study processing details: Nucleated cell counts were estimated from reference gene primer amplification. Sequencing used immunoSEQ multiplex PCR; TCRdb keeps in-frame clones, though not all of them. Clonal size and the V and J genes are those of that table, whereas D and trimming came from the DNA. The sample carries 200,000 to 250,000 clones, 85% to 90% recorded once.

Sequences were obtained from peripheral blood. The TCR sequence derives from a man between 45 and 60 years old with COVID-19, enrolled during active disease. The genes are TRBV27 and TRBJ2-1; TRBD2 matches 12 bases. CDR3 loop: CASSSSGGAGEQFF. As DNA, the CDR3 is TGTGCCAGCAGTTCTAGCGGGGGGGCTGGTGAGCAGTTCTTC.